The 21 T cell receptor beta chains below all came from one sample that was sequenced in a study of T-cell reconstitution after alpha-beta-depleted transplantation in children. During its preparation, the TCRbeta library received unique molecular identifiers. Each CDR3 protein is one row after TCRdb ran MiXCR on the PCR reads. The sample gives 240,000 or so distinct CDR3 sequences, roughly 7.7% of which show up once; approximately 6% is in the top ten. The source was PBMCs, mostly from graft donor cells, collected 180 days after TCRalphabeta/CD19-depleted stem cell transplant. Receptors originate from a male patient younger than 18 who had a stem cell transplant for acute lymphoblastic leukemia, so the T cells may come from the graft donor.

This clonotype was recorded at least ten times. The chain uses TRBV10-3 and TRBJ2-7; D unclear. Germline values: CDR1 ENHRY, CDR2 SYGVKD. The ends were cut back, 6 bases at V and 9 bases at J, with 12 bases in the middle. This CDR3 has 11 residues. CDR3 bases: TGTGCCATCAGGACCGCAAAGGGGCAGTACTTC. Translating gives CAIRTAKGQYF.

The sample holds a few counts of this clonotype. The chain has TRBV27 and TRBJ1-6; D may be TRBD1 (5 bases). The V and J ends lost 4 bases and 6 bases respectively, with 10 bases between them. The CDR3 sequence is 14 residues long. Germline values: CDR1 MNHEY, CDR2 SMNVEV (reference sequence). CDR3 sequence: CASSYGGGNSPLHF. The CDR3 coding sequence is TGTGCCAGCAGTTACGGGGGTGGTAATTCACCCCTCCACTTT.

The sample holds many counts of this clonotype. The V and J genes are TRBV6-1 and TRBJ1-2; 7 nucleotides align to TRBD1. Germline V gene data show CDR1 as MNHNS and CDR2 as SASEGT. V lost 6 bases, J lost 2 bases, and 6 bases stayed unmatched. CDR3 length: 14 residues. The chain's CDR3 is CASRRTGQNYGYTF. The CDR3 DNA follows: TGTGCCAGCAGAAGGACAGGACAGAACTATGGCTACACCTTC.

This clonotype was found many times. The V gene is TRBV2, the J gene TRBJ2-2; TRBD1 or TRBD2 may be the D gene (5 bases each). Germline CDR1 and CDR2: SNHLY and FYNNEI. The CDR3 is 16 amino acids. Trimming took off 6 bases at V and 3 bases at J, with 17 bases between the two ends. CDR3 in DNA: TGTGCCAGCAGCCGCCGGGGCCGAAGCGACACCGGGGAGCTGTTTTTT. Its translation is CASSRRGRSDTGELFF.

At least ten counts were recorded for this clonotype. V gene TRBV27 combines with J gene TRBJ2-7, with D perhaps assigned TRBD1 or TRBD2 (6 bases each). CDR1 MNHEY and CDR2 SMNVEV come from the germline V gene (reference sequence). Trimming took off 7 bases at V and 3 bases at J, with 22 bases between the two ends. The CDR3 length is 16 residues. CDR3 coding DNA: TGTGCCAGCAAACTCCGGGGGCATGAATTCTACTACGAGCAGTACTTC. It translates to CASKLRGHEFYYEQYF.

About this clonotype itself: A much larger clone differs by one base, so this may be a read error. The chain uses TRBV20-1 and TRBJ2-5; D remains ambiguous. Germline values: CDR1 DFQATT, CDR2 SNEGSKA (reference sequence). This CDR3 has 12 residues. DNA of the CDR3: TGCAGTGCTAAGGAGTACCAAGAGACCCCGTACTTC. The encoded protein is CSAKEYQETPYF.

This clonotype was picked up many times. Here the CDR3 reads CSARSLSGRASTEQFF. Here the CDR3 DNA reads TGCAGTGCTAGATCCCTTAGCGGGAGGGCCTCTACTGAGCAGTTCTTC. V is TRBV20-1 and J is TRBJ2-1; TRBD2 agrees at 11 bases. The CDR3 runs to 16 residues. The germline V gene has CDR1 DFQATT and CDR2 SNEGSKA (reference sequence). J lost 9 bases, V lost 2 bases, and 12 bases had no gene match.

The table lists this clonotype with many counts. CDR3 sequence reads: CASSHRVSYNSPLHF. The CDR3 DNA follows: TGTGCCAGCAGTCACAGGGTTTCCTATAATTCACCCCTCCACTTT. The chain carries TRBV27 and TRBJ1-6, with D possibly matching TRBD1 (6 bases). Germline V CDR1 and CDR2: MNHEY, SMNVEV (reference sequence). The CDR3 length is 15 residues. V was pared by 5 bases and J by 1 base, with 9 bases between.

This clonotype was detected ten times or more. The V and J genes are TRBV29-1 and TRBJ1-1; a possible D gene is TRBD1 (5 bases). CDR3 length: 18 residues. From germline, CDR1 is SQVTM and CDR2 ANQGSEA. Trimming shortened V by 4 bases and J by 4 bases, and 28 bases separated the two germline ends. CDR3 coding DNA: TGCAGCGTTGTATGGCGGACGGGGCTCGGTAATGTAGGCACTGAAGCTTTCTTT. This encodes CSVVWRTGLGNVGTEAFF.

Concerning this clonotype itself: The junction departs from the called germline gene at one end, perhaps through a read error. The rearrangement joins TRBV25-1 to TRBJ1-2; D call uncertain. This CDR3 contains 14 residues. CDR1 is MGHDK and CDR2 is SYGVNS in the germline V gene. CDR3 coding DNA: TGTGCCAGCAGTGACTGGAGGTTCCCCTATAGCTACACCTTC. This sequence encodes CASSDWRFPYSYTF.

There are many counts of this clonotype. V usage is TRBV12-3 or TRBV12-4 and J usage is TRBJ1-5; possibly TRBD1 for D (5 bases). Trimming removed 5 bases at V and 7 bases at J, with 18 bases between. CDR3 length equals 15 residues. The CDR3 here is CASSNGQGLWQPQHF. CDR3 nucleotide sequence: TGTGCCAGCAGTAACGGCCAGGGCTTATGGCAGCCCCAGCATTTT.

This clonotype was counted ten times or more. The chain links TRBV5-5 to TRBJ1-2; TRBD1 matches at 9 bases. This CDR3 region has 14 residues. Germline V gene lookup returns CDR1 SGHKS and CDR2 YYEKEE (reference sequence). V lost 4 bases to trimming and J lost 6 bases; unmatched junction nucleotides: 7. The CDR3 loop is CASSGPGTGNGYTF. The CDR3 DNA reads as TGTGCCAGCAGCGGTCCCGGGACAGGGAATGGCTACACCTTC.

Points on this clonotype: It may be a read error: a sequence one base away is much more abundant. V is TRBV11-2 and J is TRBJ1-2; D remains ambiguous. The V and J ends lost 0 bases and 4 bases respectively, with 12 bases between them. The CDR3 has 15 residues. The germline V gene has CDR1 SGHAT and CDR2 FQNNGV. The CDR3 sequence: CASSLEGSRLYGYTF. CDR3 sequence (DNA): TGTGCCAGCAGCTTAGAGGGCAGCCGGCTCTATGGCTACACCTTC.

Concerning this clonotype: A clone one base away is much larger, so this may be a read error. The chain joins TRBV25-1 to TRBJ1-2; tentative D call: TRBD1 (6 bases). This CDR3 region has 12 residues. Germline V lookup: CDR1 MGHDK, CDR2 SYGVNS. The CDR3 DNA reads as TGTGCCAGCAGACAGGGTAACTATGGCTACTCCTTC. Encoded protein: CASRQGNYGYSF.

The table lists this clonotype with many counts. The chain couples TRBV10-2 to TRBJ2-7; D might be TRBD1 (6 bases). This CDR3 is built from 12 residues. Germline V gene sequence: CDR1 WSHSY, CDR2 SAAADI. V lost 6 bases to trimming and J lost 6 bases, with 12 bases between them. CDR3 region: CASRDTGSEQYF. CDR3 sequence (DNA): TGCGCCAGCAGGGATACAGGGTCCGAGCAGTACTTC.

Many counts were recorded for this clonotype. V and J are TRBV29-1 and TRBJ2-2, with unresolved D. CDR1 SQVTM and CDR2 ANQGSEA come from the germline V gene. The V end lost 4 bases, the J end lost 3 bases, and 9 bases lay between the germline ends. The CDR3 consists of 13 residues. As DNA, the CDR3 is TGCAGCGTTGGGGGTCTTTACACCGGGGAGCTGTTTTTT. Protein product: CSVGGLYTGELFF.

This clonotype has only a few counts. The chain couples TRBV7-8 to TRBJ2-2; D is undetermined. V was trimmed by 4 bases and J by 7 bases, leaving 7 bases between them. There are 12 residues in the CDR3. Germline V gene lookup returns CDR1 SGHVS and CDR2 FQNEAQ. CDR3 sequence reads: CASSSYIGELFF. CDR3 coding DNA: TGTGCCAGCAGCTCGTACATCGGGGAGCTGTTTTTT.

This clonotype was observed at least ten times. J is TRBJ2-7 and V is TRBV6-5; 11 nucleotides line up with TRBD2. This CDR3 is built from 17 residues. The V segment lost 2 bases and the J segment 0 bases; nucleotides outside the gene matches: 6. Germline assignment: CDR1 MNHEY and CDR2 SVGAGI. CDR3: CASSYIGTSGLSYEQYF. As DNA, the CDR3 is TGTGCCAGCAGTTACATCGGGACTAGCGGCCTCTCCTACGAGCAGTACTTC.

This clonotype was seen at least ten times. This rearrangement joins TRBV20-1 to TRBJ2-7; D gene uncertain. Trimming left V 0 bases short and J 2 bases short, with 11 bases between. The CDR3 totals 14 residues. Germline CDR1 is DFQATT and CDR2 is SNEGSKA (reference sequence). The CDR3 is CSARDKDGTYEQYF. The CDR3 coding sequence is TGCAGTGCTAGAGATAAGGACGGCACCTACGAGCAGTACTTC.

This clonotype appeared many times. The genes are TRBV7-9 and TRBJ2-3, with 7 bases matching TRBD1. Per the germline V gene, CDR1 is SEHNR and CDR2 is FQNEAQ (reference sequence). The CDR3 extends over 16 amino acids. Trimming took 4 bases from V and 4 from J; bases not matched to a gene: 11. CDR3 amino acids: CASSSHRGHGPDTQYF. The CDR3 region has the DNA TGTGCCAGCAGCTCACATAGGGGGCACGGCCCAGATACGCAGTATTTT.

Many counts were recorded for this clonotype. The CDR3 region is CASSLLAGQYSYEQYF. The CDR3 DNA reads as TGTGCCAGCAGCTTGTTAGCAGGACAGTACTCCTACGAGCAGTACTTC. The chain joins TRBV5-6 to TRBJ2-7; TRBD1 might be the D (6 bases). This CDR3 is built from 16 residues. Germline V gene lookup returns CDR1 SGHDT and CDR2 YYEEEE. Trimming cost V 1 base and J 0 bases, with 14 bases left between them.